This TCR beta chain was observed in a study of cytomegalovirus exposure and HLA in healthy donors. The study ran its PCR with 60 Vbeta and 13 Jbeta primers. TCRdb's copy holds only in-frame clones and misses some; the assay was immunoSEQ multiplex PCR. Here the sample spans 110,000 to 150,000 clones, around 73% being singletons. Sequenced input: PBMCs. The sequence was obtained from a female donor in good health and CMV-seronegative.

CDR3 region: CASSYLRSYNEQFF. CDR3 in DNA: TGCGCCAGCAGTTACCTGAGGTCCTACAATGAGCAGTTCTTC. The rearrangement joins TRBV4-1 to TRBJ2-1, with no clear D. CDR1 and CDR2 from the germline V gene are MGHRA and YSYEKL. V lost 6 bases to trimming and J lost 1 base, with 10 bases between them. The length of the CDR3 is 14 residues.